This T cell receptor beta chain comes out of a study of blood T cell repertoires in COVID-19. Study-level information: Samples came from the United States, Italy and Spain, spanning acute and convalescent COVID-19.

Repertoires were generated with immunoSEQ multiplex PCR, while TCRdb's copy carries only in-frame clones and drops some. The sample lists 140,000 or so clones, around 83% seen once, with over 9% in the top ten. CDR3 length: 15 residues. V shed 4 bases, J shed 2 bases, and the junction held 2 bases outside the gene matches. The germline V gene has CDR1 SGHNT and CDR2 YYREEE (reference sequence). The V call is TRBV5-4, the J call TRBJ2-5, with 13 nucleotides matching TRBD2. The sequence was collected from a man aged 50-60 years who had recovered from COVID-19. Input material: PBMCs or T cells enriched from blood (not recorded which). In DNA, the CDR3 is TGTGCCAGCAGCATGACTAGCGGGGGGCAAGAGACCCAGTACTTC. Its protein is CASSMTSGGQETQYF. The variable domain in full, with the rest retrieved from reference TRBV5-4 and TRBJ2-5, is ETGVTQSPTHLIKTRGQQVTLRCSSQSGHNTVSWYQQALGQGPQFIFQYYREEENGRGNFPPRFSGLQFPNYSSELNVNALELDDSALYLCASSMTSGGQETQYFGPGTRLLVL.